This T cell receptor beta chain was identified during a study of T-cell reconstitution after alpha-beta-depleted transplantation in children (TCRdb year 2016). About the study as a whole: T-cell immune reconstitution after TCRalphabeta/CD19-depleted allogeneic hematopoietic cell transplantation in children was quantitatively tracked in the study by means of TCR repertoire profiling.

In this sample, this clonotype turned up a few times. This clone's antigen is unknown. No clone much larger than this one lies a single base away; base qualities are absent. The library was made by PCR. For sequencing, an Illumina HiSeq 2500 was employed. Molecular barcoding was employed in the preparation of TCR libraries, with unique molecular identifiers being used to normalize TCRbeta repertoire quantification. The raw public data were reprocessed by TCRdb itself: fastp quality trimming at Q25, MiXCR clonotype calling, in-frame beta chains only. Under each unique CDR3 protein, matching rows form one entry showing the most common genes and DNA. The sample yields hundreds of thousands of distinct CDR3 sequences; roughly a tenth were counted once. Less than 5% of the sample goes to the ten largest clones. The input for sequencing was PBMCs from the stem cell graft donor, taken from the stem cell graft. The receptor was isolated from a human donor who donated a stem cell graft to a child with acute myeloid leukemia.

CDR3 reads: CASSPSTGYYEQYF. The DNA sequence reads TGTGCCAGCAGTCCGTCGACAGGGTACTACGAGCAGTACTTC. The chain links TRBV12-3 or TRBV12-4 with TRBJ2-7; TRBD1 aligns with 7 central bases. Its CDR3 holds 14 amino acids, cysteine through phenylalanine. Kept here is only the CDR3 DNA, which spans 42 bases and is read in frame from base 1. After removal of 5 bases from V and 3 bases from J, the junction retains 7 bases not matched to a gene.